This is a list of T cell receptor beta chains from one sample in a study of shared clonotypes between healthy human individuals. Sequenced by immunoSEQ multiplex PCR; TCRdb stores in-frame clones only, minus some. The table shows over a million clones, with around 78% occurring only once. The source material was memory CD4+ T cells from PBMCs. These receptors came from a man in his late teens or twenties in good health. Some clones in this sample may be carry-over from other donors' samples. Both conserved end residues are part of each CDR3. A D gene is named only where the DNA matches it firmly. The size field is filled for only some rows; it gives once, few, many or a size class.

clone size,D gene,V gene,J gene,CDR3 protein,CDR3 DNA
NA,TRBD2,TRBV7-8,TRBJ2-7,CASSLAAGEDEQYF,TGTGCCAGCAGCTTAGCGGCGGGAGAGGACGAGCAGTACTTC
NA,NA,TRBV5-1,TRBJ2-5,CASSRTGTPQETQYF,TGCGCCAGCAGTCGGACCGGGACACCGCAAGAGACCCAGTACTTC
NA,TRBD2,TRBV7-3,TRBJ2-2,CASSKLAGGVGGELFF,TGTGCCAGCAGCAAACTAGCGGGAGGCGTCGGCGGGGAGCTGTTTTTT
NA,NA,TRBV28,TRBJ1-2,CASSSQYGYTF,TGTGCCAGCAGTTCCCAGTATGGCTACACCTTC
NA,TRBD1,TRBV19,TRBJ1-2,CASSSILLLGQGANGYTF,TGTGCCAGTAGTTCAATCCTTCTACTCGGACAGGGGGCGAATGGCTACACCTTC
NA,TRBD2,TRBV9,TRBJ2-1,CASSVGLADEQFF,TGTGCCAGCAGCGTGGGACTAGCGGATGAGCAGTTCTTC
NA,NA,TRBV28,TRBJ2-7,CASSRTGQYYEQYF,TGTGCCAGCAGCCGCACCGGGCAGTACTACGAGCAGTACTTC
few,TRBD1,TRBV7-9,TRBJ2-5,CASRHSLQGVRETQYF,TGTGCCAGCAGGCATTCCCTACAGGGGGTTCGGGAGACCCAGTACTTC
NA,NA,TRBV27,TRBJ1-4,CASSRAGANEKLFF,TGTGCCAGCAGTAGGGCCGGGGCAAATGAAAAACTGTTTTTT
NA,NA,TRBV7-9,TRBJ2-2,CASSPQGNTGELFF,TGTGCCAGCAGCCCGCAGGGAAACACCGGGGAGCTGTTTTTT
NA,TRBD1,TRBV6-1,TRBJ1-2,CASRNRDRDRGGYTF,TGTGCCAGCAGAAATCGCGACCGGGACAGGGGAGGCTACACCTTC
NA,NA,TRBV4-1,TRBJ2-3,CASSQTVERTTDTQYF,TGCGCCAGCAGCCAAACGGTGGAGAGAACCACAGATACGCAGTATTTT
NA,NA,TRBV7-3,TRBJ1-2,CASSFAGTSAFGYTF,TGTGCCAGCAGCTTTGCGGGAACATCGGCGTTCGGCTACACCTTC
NA,NA,TRBV6-5,TRBJ2-6,CASEGANVLTF,TGTGCCAGCGAGGGGGCCAACGTCCTGACTTTC
once,TRBD2,TRBV29-1,TRBJ2-2,CSVEVGRAVNTGELFF,TGCAGCGTTGAGGTGGGGAGGGCCGTGAACACCGGGGAGCTGTTTTTT
NA,NA,TRBV9,TRBJ2-5,CASSVGFWGETQYF,TGTGCCAGCAGCGTAGGGTTCTGGGGGGAGACCCAGTACTTC
NA,NA,TRBV29-1,TRBJ2-5,CSVPKGGGQETQYF,TGCAGCGTCCCTAAGGGGGGAGGACAAGAGACCCAGTACTTC
NA,NA,TRBV7-9,TRBJ1-6,CASSPRSGSPLHF,TGTGCCAGCAGCCCTAGGTCGGGTTCACCCCTCCACTTT
NA,TRBD1,TRBV5-1,TRBJ2-7,CASSLETGASSEQYF,TGCGCCAGCAGCTTGGAAACAGGGGCCTCCAGCGAGCAGTACTTC
many,TRBD1,TRBV18,TRBJ1-2,CASSPQRDAGGYGYTF,TGTGCCAGCTCACCCCAACGGGATGCAGGGGGCTATGGCTACACCTTC
NA,TRBD2,TRBV9,TRBJ2-3,CASSAERGRTDTQYF,TGTGCCAGCAGCGCCGAGCGGGGTCGCACAGATACGCAGTATTTT
once,NA,TRBV7-9,TRBJ1-4,CAGRGEGGDEKLFF,TGTGCCGGACGAGGGGAAGGAGGCGACGAAAAACTGTTTTTT
NA,TRBD1,TRBV25-1,TRBJ1-1,CASSRGGGTEAFF,TGTGCCAGCTCAAGAGGGGGCGGCACTGAAGCTTTCTTT
NA,NA,TRBV5-4,TRBJ1-1,CASSLARPARDTEAFF,TGTGCCAGCAGCTTGGCTAGGCCTGCTAGGGACACTGAAGCTTTCTTT
NA,NA,TRBV7-5,TRBJ2-7,CVRISLGPTTYEQYF,TGTGTCAGAATTTCCCTCGGACCAACAACCTACGAGCAGTACTTC
NA,NA,TRBV5-1,TRBJ2-7,CASSLGLSIGRSYEQYF,TGCGCCAGCAGCTTGGGACTATCGATAGGTCGTTCCTACGAGCAGTACTTC